This TCR beta chain derives from a study of blood T cells in healthy people across ages. Trimming at V came to 6 bases and at J to 5 bases, leaving 7 bases not matched to a gene. From germline, CDR1 is SQVTM and CDR2 ANQGSEA. CDR3 length: 15 residues. It was with a sample-barcoded 5' primer and a J-beta primer mix that a second PCR of roughly 7 to 12 cycles was run. TCRdb called the 5' RACE reads again in MiXCR, with one record for every CDR3 protein. In the table there are under 1,100,000 distinct CDR3 sequences, approximately 25% of which are singletons. These data were likewise used in another study, on T cells of mothers and their children. That work states: All donors were healthy and Caucasian; they were a few mothers and their six children.

The TCR sequence derives from a girl aged 2-10 years in good health. The genes are TRBV29-1 and TRBJ2-5; TRBD2 agrees at 15 bases. Sequenced material: blood. In nucleotides, the CDR3 is TGCAGCGTCCGGACTAGCGGGAGGGCCTTGGAGACCCAGTACTTC. Translating it yields CSVRTSGRALETQYF.